The 26 T cell receptor beta chains listed next were all sequenced from one sample in a study of T cells in narcolepsy. Measured with immunoSEQ multiplex PCR; TCRdb has only the in-frame clones, and not every one. The table lists fewer than 25,000 clones, about 80% of them singletons. The sample comprised memory (CD45RA-) CD4+ T cells from blood. These TCRs come from a human donor in good health.

The chain employs TRBV18 and TRBJ1-1; a weak D match, TRBD1 (5 bases). The V end was cut by 2 bases, the J end by 3 bases, with 7 bases between. CDR1 is KGHSH, CDR2 LQKENI, per germline. The length of the CDR3 is 13 residues. CDR3 nucleotide sequence: TGTGCCAGCTCACCAGGGACGGACACTGAAGCTTTCTTT. Translating gives CASSPGTDTEAFF.

The chain links TRBV18 to TRBJ2-3; unclear D gene. CDR1 is KGHSH and CDR2 is LQKENI in the germline V gene. The CDR3 extends over 14 amino acids. V lost 0 bases and J 1 base, leaving 5 bases between the germline ends. The CDR3 sequence is CASSPPLRTDTQYF. Written as DNA, the CDR3 is TGTGCCAGCTCACCACCATTGCGCACAGATACGCAGTATTTT. Full variable domain (remainder filled in from reference TRBV18 and TRBJ2-3): NAGVMQNPRHLVRRRGQEARLRCSPMKGHSHVYWYRQLPEEGLKFMVYLQKENIIDESGMPKERFSAEFPKEGPSILRIQQVVRGDSAAYFCASSPPLRTDTQYFGPGTRLTVL.

The chain has TRBV6-1 and TRBJ2-7; TRBD1 aligns across 7 bases. Germline V CDR1 and CDR2: MNHNS, SASEGT. The CDR3 totals 15 residues. Germline trimming cut 4 bases from V and 0 bases from J; bases unmatched to any gene: 6. CDR3 in amino acids: CASSGTGVNSYEQYF. The CDR3 region has the DNA TGTGCCAGCAGTGGAACAGGGGTAAACTCCTACGAGCAGTACTTC.

This sequence joins TRBV19 and TRBJ2-1; either TRBD1 or TRBD2 may supply D (5 bases each). Germline lookup yields CDR1 LNHDA and CDR2 SQIVND (reference sequence). CDR3 length equals 13 residues. V was shortened by 1 base and J by 8 bases, with 9 bases between the two germline ends. The CDR3 loop is CASSIGQRDEQFF. The CDR3 region has the DNA TGTGCCAGTAGTATAGGACAGAGGGATGAGCAGTTCTTC.

The genes are TRBV27 and TRBJ1-1; 11 bases line up with TRBD1. The CDR3 sequence is 17 residues long. Germline V gene data show CDR1 as MNHEY and CDR2 as SMNVEV (reference sequence). With 5 bases clipped from V and 0 bases from J, the junction kept 8 bases outside the gene matches. The CDR3 DNA reads TGTGCCAGCAGTCTACGGACAGGGGGCCTAATGAACACTGAAGCTTTCTTT. The encoded protein is CASSLRTGGLMNTEAFF.

This chain joins TRBV12-2 and TRBJ2-4; the DNA was not compared with TRBD1, the D call given in the table. TRBV12-2 is deemed a pseudogene. This CDR3 spans 14 amino acids. The CDR3 DNA follows: TGTGCAAGTCGCTTGAAAGGGGACAAAAACATTCAGTACTTC. This codes for CASRLKGDKNIQYF.

V is TRBV5-6 and J is TRBJ2-5; no clear D. V lost 2 bases and J 4 bases, leaving 6 bases between the germline ends. The CDR3 sequence is 12 residues long. In germline, CDR1 is SGHDT, CDR2 YYEEEE. CDR3 DNA sequence: TGTGCCAGCAGCTTCATTGGAGAGACCCAGTACTTC. It codes for CASSFIGETQYF.

V and J are TRBV18 and TRBJ1-6; D ambiguous. Trimming removed 0 bases at V and 5 bases at J, with 8 bases between. Germline assignment: CDR1 KGHSH and CDR2 LQKENI. The length of the CDR3 is 15 residues. CDR3 in DNA: TGTGCCAGCTCACCACCCTACCGTAATAATTCACCCCTCCACTTT. Residues: CASSPPYRNNSPLHF.

Only a few counts were recorded for this clone. The CDR3 nucleotides read TGTGCCAGCAGTTACGGACCGAACACTGAAGCTTTCTTT. Its protein product is CASSYGPNTEAFF. This sequence joins TRBV6-5 and TRBJ1-1; D not certain. Germline V gives CDR1 MNHEY, CDR2 SVGAGI. The CDR3 has 13 residues. V shed 2 bases and J shed 1 base, with 5 bases lying between them.

This clone is a singleton in its sample. The J gene is TRBJ2-3, the V gene TRBV7-9; D perhaps matches TRBD2 (5 bases). Germline loops: CDR1 SEHNR, CDR2 FQNEAQ (reference sequence). V was shortened by 1 base and J by 6 bases, with 11 bases between the two germline ends. This CDR3 comprises 14 residues. CDR3 coding DNA: TGTGCCAGCAGCTTAGAGAGGGCGGAGGATACGCAGTATTTT. Amino acids: CASSLERAEDTQYF.

The V call is TRBV15, the J call TRBJ1-3; tentative D call: TRBD1 (5 bases). The V gene's germline CDR1 is LNHNV and CDR2 YYDKDF (reference sequence). The CDR3 contains 15 residues. Trimming shortened V by 3 bases and J by 1 base, and 10 bases separated the two germline ends. CDR3 amino acids: CATSRQGSSGNTIYF. CDR3 sequence (DNA): TGTGCCACCAGCAGGCAGGGTAGTTCTGGAAACACCATATATTTT. The whole variable domain, filled in from reference TRBV15 and TRBJ1-3, reads DAMVIQNPRYQVTQFGKPVTLSCSQTLNHNVMYWYQQKSSQAPKLLFHYYDKDFNNEADTPDNFQSRRPNTSFCFLDIRSPGLGDTAMYLCATSRQGSSGNTIYFGEGSWLTVV.

This clone was detected once. The V call is TRBV11-2, the J call TRBJ2-1, with unresolved D. Trimming cost V 5 bases and J 1 base, with 15 bases left between them. CDR1 is SGHAT, CDR2 FQNNGV, per germline. The CDR3 loop spans 16 amino acids. CDR3 sequence: CASSLLFGSSYNEQFF. In DNA, the CDR3 is TGTGCCAGCAGCCTCCTATTTGGTTCATCCTACAATGAGCAGTTCTTC.

The CDR3 loop reads CASSEQGGEAFF. The CDR3 DNA reads as TGTGCCAGCAGTGAACAGGGAGGAGAAGCTTTCTTT. The rearrangement links TRBV6-5 to TRBJ1-1, with D maybe TRBD1 (6 bases). With 5 bases removed from V and 8 bases from J, the gap between germline ends came to 12 bases. The CDR3 sequence is 12 residues long. CDR1 and CDR2 (germline): MNHEY, SVGAGI.

This chain links TRBV10-1 with TRBJ2-2, with a tentative D call TRBD1 (5 bases). The CDR3 is made up of 15 amino acids. Germline CDR1 reads WNHNN; CDR2 reads SYGVQD (reference sequence). Trimming cost V 3 bases and J 6 bases, with 14 bases left between them. The CDR3 spells CASSDRGISAGELFF. CDR3 DNA: TGCGCCAGCAGTGATAGGGGAATTAGTGCCGGGGAGCTGTTTTTT.

This clone was counted only a few times. Here the CDR3 DNA reads TGCGCCAGCAGCTCCGACTACGAGCAGTACTTC. It codes for CASSSDYEQYF. V is TRBV5-1 and J is TRBJ2-7; D gene ambiguous. Trimming removed 3 bases at V and 3 bases at J, with 4 bases between. The CDR3 sequence is 11 residues long. Germline values: CDR1 SGHRS, CDR2 YFSETQ.

This chain links TRBV5-4 with TRBJ2-1, with D possibly TRBD1 on 6 matching bases. CDR3 length equals 14 residues. The germline gives CDR1 SGHNT, CDR2 YYREEE (reference sequence). V shed 0 bases and J shed 7 bases, with 11 bases lying between them. As DNA, the CDR3 is TGTGCCAGCAGCTTGGCCGGGACAAAGAATGAGCAGTTCTTC. It codes for CASSLAGTKNEQFF.

There are a few counts of this clone. CDR3 protein: CASSEWAGYEQYF. The DNA of the CDR3 is TGCGCCAGCAGTGAGTGGGCTGGCTACGAGCAGTACTTC. V gene TRBV10-2 combines with J gene TRBJ2-7; D is ambiguous. Germline CDR1 is WSHSY and CDR2 is SAAADI. Trimming cost V 1 base and J 3 bases, with 7 bases left between them. The CDR3 totals 13 residues.

The J gene is TRBJ2-1, the V gene TRBV10-3, with 12 bases matching TRBD1. The CDR3 is 15 amino acids. Looked up from germline, CDR1 is ENHRY and CDR2 is SYGVKD. V lost 3 bases to trimming and J lost 5 bases; unmatched junction nucleotides: 2. The CDR3 spells CAISDGTGGHNEQFF. The CDR3 DNA follows: TGTGCCATCAGTGATGGGACAGGGGGCCACAATGAGCAGTTCTTC.

The V and J genes are TRBV9 and TRBJ2-3; possible D gene TRBD1, 6 bases. Germline V CDR1 and CDR2: SGDLS, YYNGEE. CDR3 length: 15 residues. V was clipped by 3 bases and J by 2 bases, with 13 bases between them. The CDR3 protein is CASSASGTYTDTQYF. The CDR3 coding sequence is TGTGCCAGCAGCGCATCCGGGACATACACAGATACGCAGTATTTT.

This clone was detected a few times. This chain joins TRBV29-1 and TRBJ1-2; D remains ambiguous. CDR1 SQVTM and CDR2 ANQGSEA come from the germline V gene. CDR3 length: 12 amino acids. Trimming stripped 5 bases from V and 0 bases from J, with 7 bases between. Here the CDR3 reads CSVTPANYGYTF. The CDR3, as DNA: TGCAGCGTTACTCCCGCTAACTATGGCTACACCTTC.

As for this clone: Other DNA sequences in the same sample also yield this CDR3. The chain employs TRBV7-2 and TRBJ2-1; 11 bases agree with TRBD1. There are 14 residues in the CDR3. The germline V gene has CDR1 SGHTA and CDR2 FQGNSA. V gave up 3 bases and J gave up 10 bases; unmatched junction bases: 5. CDR3 sequence: CASSFGTGGREQFF. The CDR3 DNA reads as TGTGCCAGCAGCTTCGGGACAGGGGGGCGGGAGCAGTTCTTC.

The CDR3 region is CASRNWGDTQYF. In DNA, the CDR3 is TGTGCCAGCAGGAACTGGGGAGATACGCAGTATTTT. The chain is built from TRBV6-1 and TRBJ2-3; D gene uncertain. Germline lookup yields CDR1 MNHNS and CDR2 SASEGT. Between the trimmed V and J ends, which lost 6 bases and 5 bases, there was a span of 9 bases. This CDR3 region has 12 residues.

This clone was recorded once. The V and J genes are TRBV7-3 and TRBJ1-2; a possible D gene is TRBD1 (6 bases). With 5 bases removed from V and 8 bases from J, the gap between germline ends came to 21 bases. CDR1 is SGHTA and CDR2 is FQGTGA in the germline V gene. The CDR3 totals 15 residues. CDR3 sequence: CASSAGPGGATGYTF. The CDR3 DNA follows: TGTGCCAGCAGCGCAGGCCCCGGGGGGGCCACGGGCTACACCTTC.

This clone was seen only a few times. J is TRBJ2-5 and V is TRBV7-4, with 10 nucleotides matching TRBD2. The CDR3 has 16 residues. The V and J ends lost 2 bases and 4 bases, in that order; junction bases with no gene match: 7. CDR1 SGHVT and CDR2 SQSDAQ come from the germline V gene. The CDR3 nucleotides are TGTGCCAGCAGCTTATTGAGCGGGGGGGCCTCAGAGACCCAGTACTTC. This encodes CASSLLSGGASETQYF.

The chain couples TRBV5-6 to TRBJ2-2; 7 bases fit TRBD2. The CDR3 has 15 residues. V lost 2 bases and J lost 1; bases outside the gene matches: 2. Germline CDR1 reads SGHDT; CDR2 reads YYEEEE. The CDR3 sequence: CASSLLAGNTGELFF. As DNA, the CDR3 is TGTGCCAGCAGCTTATTAGCGGGGAACACCGGGGAGCTGTTTTTT.

V is TRBV11-2 and J is TRBJ2-2; D not certain. CDR1 and CDR2 from the germline V gene are SGHAT and FQNNGV. Trimming cost V 6 bases and J 7 bases, with 12 bases left between them. The CDR3 is 13 amino acids. CDR3 sequence (DNA): TGTGCCAGCAGTTTGGAAGTGGGCGGGGAGCTGTTTTTT. Protein: CASSLEVGGELFF. Together with reference TRBV11-2 and TRBJ2-2, the CDR3 gives the full variable domain: EAGVAQSPRYKIIEKRQSVAFWCNPISGHATLYWYQQILGQGPKLLIQFQNNGVVDDSQLPKDRFSAERLKGVDSTLKIQPAKLEDSAVYLCASSLEVGGELFFGEGSRLTVL.